The 14 T cell receptor beta chains below all came from one sample that was sequenced in a study of PD-1 blockade in classical Hodgkin lymphoma. Here immunoSEQ multiplex PCR was the method, and the copy in TCRdb shows in-frame clones only, minus some. This sample carries 40,000 to 50,000 clones, more than 85% of them seen once, and the ten largest clones take about 5.9%. After autologous stem cell transplantation all patients relapsed, and prior brentuximab vedotin exposure differed between cohorts. This specimen consisted of peripheral blood mononuclear cells (PBMCs), obtained before the second cycle of nivolumab. These receptors were taken from a human donor with classical Hodgkin lymphoma.

The table lists this clone with a count of one. The chain recombines TRBV13 with TRBJ2-5, with 15 bases fitting TRBD2. The CDR3 has 17 residues. V lost 6 bases, J lost 2 bases, and 7 bases stayed unmatched. Germline CDR1 reads PRHDT; CDR2 reads FYEKMQ (reference sequence). The DNA for the CDR3 is TGTGCCAGCAGTTCTGGACTAGCGGGGGGGAGGCAAGAGACCCAGTACTTC. Translated: CASSSGLAGGRQETQYF.

The chain employs TRBV5-1 and TRBJ1-2; TRBD1 might be the D (6 bases). V lost 6 bases and J 4 bases, leaving 10 bases between the germline ends. This CDR3 has 12 amino acids. The germline V gene encodes CDR1 SGHRS and CDR2 YFSETQ. This chain's CDR3 is CASNSQGYGYTF. The CDR3 bases are TGCGCCAGCAACTCACAGGGCTATGGCTACACCTTC.

This chain links TRBV19 with TRBJ2-4; 10 bases are a match to TRBD1. V trimming: 6 bases; J trimming: 3 bases; junction bases outside the gene matches: 5. There are 15 residues in the CDR3. In germline, CDR1 is LNHDA, CDR2 SQIVND (reference sequence). The CDR3 DNA sequence: TGTGCCAGTAGCACGACAGGGGGCGTCAAAAACATTCAGTACTTC. It yields the protein CASSTTGGVKNIQYF.

The J gene is TRBJ1-2, the V gene TRBV6-5, with 12 nucleotides matching TRBD1. Germline V gives CDR1 MNHEY, CDR2 SVGAGI. The CDR3 extends over 16 amino acids. The trim removed 2 bases at V and 4 bases at J, leaving 5 bases unmatched. CDR3 sequence reads: CASSYDGTGGAYGYTF. CDR3 nucleotides: TGTGCCAGCAGTTACGACGGGACAGGGGGCGCCTATGGCTACACCTTC.

The chain joins TRBV6-4 to TRBJ2-1; 15 bases match TRBD2. The CDR3 spans 16 residues. V lost 5 bases, J lost 7 bases, and 6 bases stayed unmatched. In germline, CDR1 is MRHNA, CDR2 SNTAGT. CDR3 residues: CASSTGTSGGSNEQFF. The CDR3 DNA reads as TGTGCCAGCAGTACCGGGACTAGCGGGGGGAGTAATGAGCAGTTCTTC.

The chain uses TRBV27 and TRBJ2-7; D assignment may be TRBD1 or TRBD2 (5 bases each). In germline, CDR1 is MNHEY, CDR2 SMNVEV (reference sequence). V was shortened by 6 bases and J by 0 bases, with 9 bases between the two germline ends. The CDR3 consists of 13 residues. The CDR3 loop is CASRRDVSYEQYF. The CDR3 nucleotides are TGTGCCAGCAGGAGGGACGTCTCCTACGAGCAGTACTTC.

The genes are TRBV5-4 and TRBJ2-7; 11 positions agree with TRBD2. The CDR3 is 15 residues long. Germline loops: CDR1 SGHNT, CDR2 YYREEE (reference sequence). V gave up 3 bases and J gave up 2 bases; unmatched junction bases: 4. CDR3 protein: CASSWGTSGAYEQYF. The CDR3 DNA follows: TGTGCCAGCAGCTGGGGGACTAGCGGAGCCTACGAGCAGTACTTC.

The rearrangement joins TRBV9 to TRBJ1-2, with 10 positions matching TRBD1. Unmatched junction bases numbered 4, after V lost 2 bases and J lost 6 bases. CDR1 and CDR2 (germline): SGDLS, YYNGEE. CDR3 size: 14 residues. CDR3 region: CASSVTGTGDGYTF. The CDR3 coding sequence is TGTGCCAGCAGCGTGACCGGGACAGGGGATGGCTACACCTTC.

V and J are TRBV7-7 and TRBJ2-1, with a weak D call TRBD2 (6 bases). V gave up 1 base and J gave up 9 bases, with 13 bases separating them. CDR1 and CDR2 from the germline V gene are SSHAT and FNYEAQ (reference sequence). The CDR3 length is 14 residues. The CDR3 loop reads CASSLEGGISEQFF. The CDR3 DNA sequence: TGTGCCAGCAGCTTAGAGGGAGGAATAAGTGAGCAGTTCTTC.

A single count supports this clone. The chain couples TRBV12-5 to TRBJ2-4; TRBD1 aligns across 11 bases. V lost 5 bases and J lost 6; bases outside the gene matches: 6. Germline V gene sequence: CDR1 LGHNT, CDR2 FRNRAP. The CDR3 extends over 15 amino acids. For the CDR3, the DNA is TGTGCTAGTGGTCCCAGGGGGACAGGGGGAAACATTCAGTACTTC. Amino acids: CASGPRGTGGNIQYF.

The rearrangement joins TRBV28 to TRBJ2-1; D is unresolved. The CDR3 consists of 12 residues. V lost 9 bases and J lost 8, with 14 bases in between. Germline V lookup: CDR1 MDHEN, CDR2 SYDVKM. In DNA form, the CDR3 reads TGTGCCAGTACAGCAGAGGTGGATGAGCAGTTCTTC. It translates to CASTAEVDEQFF.

This clone is deemed medium-sized. The J gene is TRBJ2-7, the V gene TRBV4-1, with 9 nucleotides matching TRBD1. The CDR3 contains 16 residues. The J segment lost 6 bases and the V segment lost 0 bases, leaving 9 bases of the junction unmatched. Germline lookup yields CDR1 MGHRA and CDR2 YSYEKL. The DNA of the CDR3 is TGCGCCAGCAGCCAAGATGCAGGACAGGGGATCCTCGAGCAGTACTTC. Translating gives CASSQDAGQGILEQYF.

J is TRBJ2-5 and V is TRBV28; 10 nucleotides align to TRBD1. J gave up 2 bases and V 10 bases, and 4 bases lay outside the gene matches. The germline gives CDR1 MDHEN, CDR2 SYDVKM. This CDR3 region has 13 residues. The CDR3 reads CATGQGGQETQYF. The CDR3 nucleotides read TGTGCCACCGGACAGGGGGGGCAAGAGACCCAGTACTTC. Complete variable domain (other parts from reference TRBV28 and TRBJ2-5): DVKVTQSSRYLVKRTGEKVFLECVQDMDHENMFWYRQDPGLGLRLIYFSYDVKMKEKGDIPEGYSVSREKKERFSLILESASTNQTSMYLCATGQGGQETQYFGPGTRLLVL.

This chain joins TRBV27 and TRBJ2-7, with D unclear. This CDR3 region has 15 residues. The germline gives CDR1 MNHEY, CDR2 SMNVEV (reference sequence). V was trimmed by 2 bases and J by 0 bases, leaving 11 bases between them. The CDR3 nucleotides read TGTGCCAGCAGTTTAACGGCATATGCCTCCTACGAGCAGTACTTC. Its protein is CASSLTAYASYEQYF.